The clone carrying this TCR beta chain was recorded a few times. This sample is drawn from a study of blood T cell repertoires in COVID-19. Sequencing was performed with immunoSEQ multiplex PCR; in TCRdb, only in-frame clones are kept and a portion is missing. The sample has approximately 180,000 clones, under 80% seen once. The length of the CDR3 is 14 residues. CDR1 SEHNR and CDR2 FQNEAQ come from the germline V gene (reference sequence). The junction had 7 bases not matched to a gene; V was cut back by 5 bases and J by 7 bases. The V call is TRBV7-9, the J call TRBJ1-5, with TRBD1 matching over 8 bases. The sample consisted of PBMCs or T cells enriched from blood (not recorded which). The receptor was isolated from a woman aged 45-60 years with acute COVID-19. The DNA of the CDR3 is TGTGCCAGCAGCGCAGGGGGCAGTGAGCAGCCCCAGCATTTT. Residues: CASSAGGSEQPQHF.